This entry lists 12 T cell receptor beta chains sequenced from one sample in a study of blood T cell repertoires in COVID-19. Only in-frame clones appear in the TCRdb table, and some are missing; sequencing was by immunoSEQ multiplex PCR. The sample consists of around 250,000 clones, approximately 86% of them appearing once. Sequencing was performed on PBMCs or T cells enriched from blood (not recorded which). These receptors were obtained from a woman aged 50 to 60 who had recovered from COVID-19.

CDR3 protein: CASTPGGTTEAFF. The CDR3 nucleotides are TGTGCCAGCACCCCGGGAGGGACCACTGAAGCTTTCTTT. V gene TRBV12-3 or TRBV12-4 combines with J gene TRBJ1-1, with D possibly being TRBD1 (5 bases). The CDR3 totals 13 residues. V shed 7 bases and J shed 4 bases, with 13 bases lying between them.

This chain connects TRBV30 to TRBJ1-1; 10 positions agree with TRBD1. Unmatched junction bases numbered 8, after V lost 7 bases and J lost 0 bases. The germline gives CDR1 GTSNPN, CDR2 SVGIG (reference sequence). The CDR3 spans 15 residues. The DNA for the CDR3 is TGTGCCTATTCGACAGGGGGCCCCATGAACACTGAAGCTTTCTTT. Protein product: CAYSTGGPMNTEAFF. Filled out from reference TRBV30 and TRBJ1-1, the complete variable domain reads SQTIHQWPATLVQPVGSPLSLECTVEGTSNPNLYWYRQAAGRGLQLLFYSVGIGQISSEVPQNLSASRPQDRQFILSSKKLLLSDSGFYLCAYSTGGPMNTEAFFGQGTRLTVV.

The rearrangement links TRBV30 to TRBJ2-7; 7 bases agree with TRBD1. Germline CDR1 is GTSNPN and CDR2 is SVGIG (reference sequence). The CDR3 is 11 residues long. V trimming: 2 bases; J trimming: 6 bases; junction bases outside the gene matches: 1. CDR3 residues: CAWSRGLEQYF. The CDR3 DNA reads TGTGCCTGGAGTAGGGGGCTCGAGCAGTACTTC.

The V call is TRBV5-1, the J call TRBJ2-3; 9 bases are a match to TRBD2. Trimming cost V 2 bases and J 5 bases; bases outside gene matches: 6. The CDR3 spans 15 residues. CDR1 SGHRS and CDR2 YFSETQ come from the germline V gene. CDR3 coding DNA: TGCGCCAGCAGCTTCGGGCGGGAGGGACTAGATACGCAGTATTTT. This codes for CASSFGREGLDTQYF. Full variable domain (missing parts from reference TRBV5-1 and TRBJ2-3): KAGVTQTPRYLIKTRGQQVTLSCSPISGHRSVSWYQQTPGQGLQFLFEYFSETQRNKGNFPGRFSGRQFSNSRSEMNVSTLELGDSALYLCASSFGREGLDTQYFGPGTRLTVL.

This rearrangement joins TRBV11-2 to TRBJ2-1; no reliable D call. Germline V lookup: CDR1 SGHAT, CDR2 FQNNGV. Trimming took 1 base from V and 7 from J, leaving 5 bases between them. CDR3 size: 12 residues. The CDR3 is CASSLVGNEQFF. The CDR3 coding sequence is TGTGCCAGCAGCTTAGTCGGTAATGAGCAGTTCTTC.

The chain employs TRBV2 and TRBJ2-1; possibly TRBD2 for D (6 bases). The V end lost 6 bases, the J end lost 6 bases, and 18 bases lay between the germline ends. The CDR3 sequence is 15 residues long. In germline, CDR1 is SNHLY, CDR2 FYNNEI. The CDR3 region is CASSVTDIGGNEQFF. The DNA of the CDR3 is TGTGCCAGCAGCGTGACCGATATCGGGGGCAATGAGCAGTTCTTC.

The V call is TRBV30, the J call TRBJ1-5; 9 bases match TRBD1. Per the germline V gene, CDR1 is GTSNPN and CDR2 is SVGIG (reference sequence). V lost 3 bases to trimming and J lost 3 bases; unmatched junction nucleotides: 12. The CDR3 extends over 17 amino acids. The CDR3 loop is CAWSRTGTGLINQPQHF. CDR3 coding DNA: TGTGCCTGGAGCCGAACCGGGACAGGGTTAATCAATCAGCCCCAGCATTTT. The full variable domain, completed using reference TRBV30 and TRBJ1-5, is SQTIHQWPATLVQPVGSPLSLECTVEGTSNPNLYWYRQAAGRGLQLLFYSVGIGQISSEVPQNLSASRPQDRQFILSSKKLLLSDSGFYLCAWSRTGTGLINQPQHFGDGTRLSIL.

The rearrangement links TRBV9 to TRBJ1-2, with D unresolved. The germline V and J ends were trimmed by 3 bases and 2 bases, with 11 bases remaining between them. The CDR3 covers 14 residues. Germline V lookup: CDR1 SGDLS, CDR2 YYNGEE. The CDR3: CASSANRQNYGYTF. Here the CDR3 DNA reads TGTGCCAGCAGCGCCAACAGACAAAACTATGGCTACACCTTC.

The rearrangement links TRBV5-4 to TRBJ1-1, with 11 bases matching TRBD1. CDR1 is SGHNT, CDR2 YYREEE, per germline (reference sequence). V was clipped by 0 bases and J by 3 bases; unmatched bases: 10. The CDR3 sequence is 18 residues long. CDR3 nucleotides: TGTGCCAGCAGCTTGGGGCCCGGGACAGGGGGTTTACACACTGAAGCTTTCTTT. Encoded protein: CASSLGPGTGGLHTEAFF.

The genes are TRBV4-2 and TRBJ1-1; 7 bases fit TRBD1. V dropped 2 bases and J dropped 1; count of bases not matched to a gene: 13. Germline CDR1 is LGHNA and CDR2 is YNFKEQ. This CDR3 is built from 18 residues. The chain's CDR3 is CASSQSWDSSFGNTEAFF. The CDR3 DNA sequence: TGTGCCAGCAGCCAATCGTGGGACAGTAGTTTTGGGAACACTGAAGCTTTCTTT.

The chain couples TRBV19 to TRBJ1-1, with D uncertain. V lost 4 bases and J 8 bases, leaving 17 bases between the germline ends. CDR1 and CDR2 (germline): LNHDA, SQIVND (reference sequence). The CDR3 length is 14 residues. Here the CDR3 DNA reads TGTGCCAGTAGTAAGGTCTCATCACTCGGGGAAGCTTTCTTT. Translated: CASSKVSSLGEAFF.

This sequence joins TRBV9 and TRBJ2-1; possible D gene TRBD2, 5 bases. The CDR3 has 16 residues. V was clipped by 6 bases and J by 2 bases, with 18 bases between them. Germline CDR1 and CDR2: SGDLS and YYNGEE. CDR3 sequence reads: CASNREGRGPYNEQFF. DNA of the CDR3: TGTGCCAGCAATCGAGAGGGTCGAGGACCCTACAATGAGCAGTTCTTC.